This T cell receptor (beta chain) was sequenced during a study of cytomegalovirus exposure and HLA in healthy donors. As to this clone: Its antigen is unknown.

Study-wide results and caveats: A prior analysis recorded that most TCR beta V segments were productive about 90% or about 30% of the time.

Vbeta (60) and Jbeta (13) primers were used in the PCR. Here immunoSEQ multiplex PCR was the method, and the copy in TCRdb shows in-frame clones only, minus some. The sample consists of some 190,000 clones, 82% of them appearing once. The origin of this receptor is a man in his forties in good health and CMV-seronegative. Sequencing was done on a sample of PBMCs.

Here the CDR3 reads CASSGPRTQGWNEQFF. CDR3 in DNA: TGTGCCAGCAGTGGCCCTCGGACCCAGGGATGGAATGAGCAGTTCTTC. The rearrangement links TRBV6-1 to TRBJ2-1; tentative D call: TRBD1 (5 bases). V lost 4 bases and J lost 7, with 20 bases in between. The germline CDR1 and CDR2 sequences are MNHNS and SASEGT. CDR3 length equals 16 residues.